This T cell receptor (beta chain) was recorded in a study of T cells expressing NK-cell markers. TCRdb reprocessed the 5' RACE reads, keeping one entry per CDR3 protein, no DNA. The record lists 120,000 to 150,000 distinct CDR3 sequences, of which the ten most abundant hold more than 10%. In germline, CDR1 is SNHLY, CDR2 FYNNEI. The CDR3 spans 17 residues. The specimen sequenced was blood T cells: a sorted CD56 or NKG2C T cell subset, CD4+ or CD8+ T cells, or bulk PBMC T cells (not recorded which). The chain links TRBV2 to TRBJ1-4; TCRdb proposes TRBD1, but this gene call is untestable without DNA. This sequence originates from a man between 18 and 29 years old in good health. CDR3 in amino acids: CASSLDPGGMVNEKLFF. Filled out from reference TRBV2 and TRBJ1-4, the complete variable domain reads EPEVTQTPSHQVTQMGQEVILRCVPISNHLYFYWYRQILGQKVEFLVSFYNNEISEKSEIFDDQFSVERPDGSNFTLKIRSTKLEDSAMYFCASSLDPGGMVNEKLFFGSGTQLSVL.